What follows are 27 T cell receptor beta chains derived from one specimen sequenced in a study of T cells in Graves' hyperthyroidism and ophthalmopathy (dated by TCRdb to between 2018 and 2021). Receptors were amplified or captured by multiplex PCR. Sequencing took place on an Illumina HiSeq 2000. The TCR beta CDR3 regions were amplified from RNA transcripts. The TCR CDR3 was subjected to a first round of RT-PCR using the HTBI primer set and the Qiagen OneStep RT-PCR kit. The public reads were reprocessed in TCRdb via fastp at Q25 and MiXCR, keeping in-frame beta chains. Rows merge per CDR3 protein into single entries with the most common DNA and genes. This sample is represented by roughly 250,000 distinct CDR3 sequences; over 20% of them were singletons. In total, the top ten clones hold around 65% of the sample. The sequenced material came from blood. The receptors shown here come from a man aged 30 to 45 with Graves' ophthalmopathy.

This clonotype came up a few times. CDR3 region: CASSQDPRGKLFF. The CDR3 DNA sequence: TGTGCCAGCAGCCAGGACCCCAGAGGAAAACTGTTTTTT. This rearrangement joins TRBV7-9 to TRBJ1-4; no reliable D call. This CDR3 comprises 13 residues. Germline CDR1 and CDR2: SEHNR and FQNEAQ (reference sequence). V lost 5 bases, J lost 10 bases, and 14 bases lay in between. Full variable domain (remainder filled in from reference TRBV7-9 and TRBJ1-4): DTGVSQNPRHKITKRGQNVTFRCDPISEHNRLYWYRQTLGQGPEFLTYFQNEAQLEKSRLLSDRFSAERPKGSFSTLEIQRTEQGDSAMYLCASSQDPRGKLFFGSGTQLSVL.

This clonotype appeared once. The chain combines TRBV28 with TRBJ2-1; 14 positions match TRBD2. The CDR3 contains 13 residues. V lost 11 bases to trimming and J lost 15 bases; unmatched junction nucleotides: 12. The germline CDR1 and CDR2 sequences are MDHEN and SYDVKM. This CDR3 is CAVGTSGGIRGFF. In DNA form, the CDR3 reads TGTGCCGTGGGGACTAGCGGGGGTATAAGGGGGTTCTTC.

This clonotype was picked up many times. The genes are TRBV11-2 and TRBJ2-1, with 13 positions matching TRBD2. CDR1 SGHAT and CDR2 FQNNGV come from the germline V gene. The CDR3 length is 18 residues. V dropped 2 bases and J dropped 10; count of bases not matched to a gene: 14. The CDR3 coding sequence is TGTGCCAGCAGCTTATTACTAGCGGGAGGGCTGGGGTGGAAGGAGCAGTTCTTC. It yields the protein CASSLLLAGGLGWKEQFF. Looking up the rest from reference TRBV11-2 and TRBJ2-1 gives the full variable domain: EAGVAQSPRYKIIEKRQSVAFWCNPISGHATLYWYQQILGQGPKLLIQFQNNGVVDDSQLPKDRFSAERLKGVDSTLKIQPAKLEDSAVYLCASSLLLAGGLGWKEQFFGPGTRLTVL.

This clonotype was seen many times. The chain recombines TRBV30 with TRBJ1-1; D is uncertain. Germline V gene lookup returns CDR1 GTSNPN and CDR2 SVGIG (reference sequence). The CDR3 is 12 amino acids. Trimming removed 2 bases from V and 3 bases from J, with 7 bases in between. The CDR3 sequence: CAWSPGDTEAFF. The CDR3 DNA reads TGTGCCTGGAGTCCAGGAGACACTGAAGCTTTCTTT.

V and J are TRBV14 and TRBJ2-7; D might be TRBD2 (6 bases). The CDR3 is 14 residues long. CDR1 is SGHDN, CDR2 FVKESK, per germline. The ends were cut back, 5 bases at V and 2 bases at J, with 13 bases in the middle. Here the CDR3 reads CASSVRDWAYEQYF. In DNA, the CDR3 is TGTGCCAGCAGCGTCCGGGACTGGGCCTACGAGCAGTACTTC.

The chain joins TRBV20-1 to TRBJ1-4; no firm D call. V was cut by 5 bases and J by 7 bases, with 14 bases left in between. The CDR3 is 13 amino acids. Per germline, CDR1 DFQATT and CDR2 SNEGSKA (reference sequence). The CDR3 spells CSALHDRGEKLFF. CDR3 nucleotides: TGCAGTGCTTTACACGACCGGGGTGAAAAACTGTTTTTT.

This clonotype was counted ten times or more. Just one base apart from a much larger clone, this may be a read error. The rearrangement joins TRBV5-5 to TRBJ1-4; D unclear. The germline V gene has CDR1 SGHKS and CDR2 YYEKEE (reference sequence). Trimming pared 4 bases from V and 0 bases from J, leaving 10 bases between. The CDR3 is made up of 15 amino acids. CDR3 in amino acids: CASSPRTATNEKLFF. The CDR3, as DNA: TGTGCCAGCAGCCCCAGGACTGCAACTAATGAAAAACTGTTTTTT.

This clonotype was seen ten or more times. The V gene is TRBV5-1, the J gene TRBJ2-3, with no clear D. This CDR3 region has 12 residues. CDR1 is SGHRS and CDR2 is YFSETQ in the germline V gene. The V and J ends lost 3 bases and 2 bases respectively, with 4 bases between them. The CDR3 sequence: CASSSNTDTQYF. DNA of the CDR3: TGCGCCAGCAGCTCGAACACAGATACGCAGTATTTT.

This clonotype appeared a few times. This chain uses TRBV29-1 with TRBJ2-1; TRBD2 aligns across 10 bases. The ends lost 6 bases at V and 2 bases at J; junction bases unmatched: 4. This CDR3 is 14 amino acids long. Germline loops: CDR1 SQVTM, CDR2 ANQGSEA. CDR3 DNA sequence: TGCAGCGTCGTAGGACTAGCGGCCTACAATGAGCAGTTCTTC. Protein sequence: CSVVGLAAYNEQFF.

This clonotype was seen only a few times. The rearrangement links TRBV18 to TRBJ1-2; D is unresolved. The ends were cut back, 4 bases at V and 7 bases at J, with 10 bases in the middle. Germline V gene data show CDR1 as KGHSH and CDR2 as LQKENI. The CDR3 has 12 amino acids. This CDR3 is CASSQDGVGYTF. In DNA form, the CDR3 reads TGTGCCAGCTCACAGGACGGGGTTGGCTACACCTTC.

This clonotype was seen a few times. V usage is TRBV5-6 and J usage is TRBJ1-5, with 7 bases fitting TRBD1. Germline loops: CDR1 SGHDT, CDR2 YYEEEE. J gave up 2 bases and V 3 bases, and 5 bases lay outside the gene matches. The CDR3 totals 15 residues. The CDR3 loop is CASSSGDRRNQPQHF. Here the CDR3 DNA reads TGTGCCAGCAGCTCTGGGGACAGACGCAATCAGCCCCAGCATTTT.

This chain connects TRBV30 to TRBJ2-6; D is uncertain. The CDR3 extends over 13 amino acids. The V end was cut by 6 bases, the J end by 1 base, with 7 bases between. Germline V gene lookup returns CDR1 GTSNPN and CDR2 SVGIG (reference sequence). CDR3 nucleotide sequence: TGTGCCTGCGACGGGTCTGGGGCCAACGTCCTGACTTTC. It is translated as CACDGSGANVLTF.

This clonotype was detected ten times or more. This sequence joins TRBV6-1 and TRBJ2-5, with 9 nucleotides matching TRBD2. This CDR3 has 14 amino acids. CDR1 and CDR2 (germline): MNHNS, SASEGT. The junction had 12 bases not matched to a gene; V was cut back by 11 bases and J by 5 bases. CDR3 region: CASRPREGRETQYF. As DNA, the CDR3 is TGTGCCTCCAGGCCGCGGGAGGGTCGGGAGACCCAGTACTTC.

The chain is built from TRBV7-8 and TRBJ2-7, with 7 nucleotides matching TRBD2. CDR1 is SGHVS and CDR2 is FQNEAQ in the germline V gene. This CDR3 is built from 16 residues. J lost 4 bases, V lost 6 bases, and 15 bases had no gene match. The DNA of the CDR3 is TGTGCCAGCAGACCACTCGCTAGGCGGGAGCCGTACGAGCAGTACTTC. Protein sequence: CASRPLARREPYEQYF.

This clonotype was detected only a few times. The chain uses TRBV2 and TRBJ1-1; a weak D match, TRBD1 (6 bases). The CDR3 is made up of 13 amino acids. Germline V gives CDR1 SNHLY, CDR2 FYNNEI. Trimming stripped 4 bases from V and 1 base from J, with 7 bases between. The CDR3 nucleotides are TGTGCCAGCAGTGGACAGGCGAACACTGAAGCTTTCTTT. It encodes CASSGQANTEAFF.

This clonotype turned up a few times. The chain links TRBV6-1 to TRBJ1-1; TRBD1 aligns across 8 bases. From germline, CDR1 is MNHNS and CDR2 SASEGT. Germline trimming cut 7 bases from V and 8 bases from J; bases unmatched to any gene: 9. This CDR3 has 13 amino acids. The CDR3 nucleotides read TGTGCCAGCATCTCAGGGGGCAACCACGAAGCTTTCTTT. This translates into CASISGGNHEAFF.

The chain has TRBV10-3 and TRBJ1-1, with D perhaps TRBD1 (5 bases). In germline, CDR1 is ENHRY, CDR2 SYGVKD. The CDR3 runs 15 residues. Trimming took off 2 bases at V and 5 bases at J, with 15 bases between the two ends. CDR3 amino acids: CAISEGRELRTEAFF. CDR3 DNA sequence: TGTGCCATCAGTGAGGGCAGGGAATTGAGGACTGAAGCTTTCTTT.

This clonotype is labeled medium-sized. The rearrangement links TRBV2 to TRBJ2-3, with D maybe TRBD2 (6 bases). Deletions cut 6 bases from V and 0 bases from J, with 16 bases between. The CDR3 length is 16 residues. Germline-derived CDR1 and CDR2 are SNHLY and FYNNEI. CDR3 nucleotide sequence: TGTGCCAGCAGGGATCTTCTAGCGCAGAGCACAGATACGCAGTATTTT. Protein: CASRDLLAQSTDTQYF.

The sample holds many counts of this clonotype. The chain has TRBV7-8 and TRBJ1-5, with a weak D call TRBD1 (6 bases). Germline CDR1 is SGHVS and CDR2 is FQNEAQ. This CDR3 spans 15 amino acids. Trimming pared 5 bases from V and 0 bases from J, leaving 11 bases between. The DNA for the CDR3 is TGTGCCAGCAGCGCAACGGACAGTAGCAATCAGCCCCAGCATTTT. It encodes CASSATDSSNQPQHF.

Only one count was recorded for this clonotype. A read error may account for a junction end that differs from germline. This chain connects TRBV5-1 to TRBJ1-4, with no clear D. Germline CDR1 is SGHRS and CDR2 is YFSETQ. This CDR3 region has 14 residues. CDR3 residues: CASSLGRTNDKLFF. As DNA, the CDR3 is TGCGCCAGCAGCTTGGGGCGGACTAATGACAAACTGTTTTTT.

The chain has TRBV27 and TRBJ1-5, with D possibly TRBD1 on 5 matching bases. The CDR3 consists of 16 residues. CDR1 is MNHEY and CDR2 is SMNVEV in the germline V gene (reference sequence). V was shortened by 8 bases and J by 2 bases, with 19 bases between the two germline ends. CDR3 region: CASPCNQGGRNQPQHF. The CDR3 DNA follows: TGTGCCAGCCCGTGCAATCAGGGCGGGCGCAATCAGCCCCAGCATTTT.

The chain has TRBV30 and TRBJ2-5; maybe TRBD2 (6 bases). V was clipped by 1 base and J by 5 bases, with 11 bases between them. In germline, CDR1 is GTSNPN, CDR2 SVGIG (reference sequence). There are 13 residues in the CDR3. CDR3 coding DNA: TGTGCCTGGAGTGCGGGAGTAGGGGAGACCCAGTACTTC. Its translation: CAWSAGVGETQYF.

In its sample, this clonotype was seen many times. This chain links TRBV10-3 with TRBJ2-7; TRBD1 aligns across 7 bases. The CDR3 sequence is 14 residues long. J gave up 2 bases and V 2 bases, and 3 bases lay outside the gene matches. Germline V gene lookup returns CDR1 ENHRY and CDR2 SYGVKD. CDR3 loop: CAISERTGAYEQYF. The CDR3 nucleotides read TGTGCCATCAGTGAGAGGACAGGAGCCTACGAGCAGTACTTC.

This clonotype was detected only a few times. The chain has TRBV18 and TRBJ2-7; D call uncertain. CDR1 is KGHSH, CDR2 LQKENI, per germline. The CDR3 totals 12 residues. Trimming stripped 6 bases from V and 3 bases from J, with 9 bases between. In nucleotides, the CDR3 is TGTGCCAGCTCCTTTTATCTCTACGAGCAGTACTTC. It translates to CASSFYLYEQYF.

This clonotype was counted between two and nine times. The CDR3, as DNA: TGTGCCAGCAGCTTAGCACCAGAGGGGGCTTTCTTT. It codes for CASSLAPEGAFF. The chain employs TRBV7-9 and TRBJ1-1; possibly TRBD1 for D (5 bases). V dropped 0 bases and J dropped 11 bases, with 10 bases sitting between them. This CDR3 spans 12 amino acids. Germline values: CDR1 SEHNR, CDR2 FQNEAQ (reference sequence).

This clonotype showed up many times. The chain uses TRBV12-3 or TRBV12-4 and TRBJ2-7, with 10 bases matching TRBD2. The ends lost 6 bases at V and 2 bases at J; junction bases unmatched: 4. CDR3 length equals 14 residues. The CDR3 nucleotides are TGTGCCAGCAGCCTAGCGGGAGTTACCTACGAGCAGTACTTC. This encodes CASSLAGVTYEQYF.

This clonotype was seen a few times. This chain joins TRBV5-1 and TRBJ2-1; 9 bases fit TRBD2. Unmatched junction bases numbered 7, after V lost 1 base and J lost 5 bases. The CDR3 is 16 residues long. Germline CDR1 is SGHRS and CDR2 is YFSETQ. CDR3 sequence reads: CASSLSLAGTNNEQFF. Written as DNA, the CDR3 is TGCGCCAGCAGCTTGTCCCTAGCGGGAACCAACAATGAGCAGTTCTTC.